This paragraph reports one TCR beta chain. Its antigen is undetermined. This entry belongs to a study of cytomegalovirus exposure and HLA in healthy donors. Findings and caveats of the study: Both high specificity and high sensitivity reportedly marked the classifier's diagnosis of cytomegalovirus status.

The PCR contained 60 Vbeta and 13 Jbeta primers. The method was immunoSEQ multiplex PCR; TCRdb's version includes in-frame clones alone and lacks a portion of them. This table lists 20,000 or so clones. The sequence was collected from a man in his fifties or sixties in good health and CMV-seropositive. The sequenced sample consisted of PBMCs.

CDR3 coding DNA: TGTGCCAGCACCCGTCCTGGGGCCAACGTCCTGACTTTC. Translated, it gives CASTRPGANVLTF. The chain is built from TRBV28 and TRBJ2-6; no definite D call. Germline V gives CDR1 MDHEN, CDR2 SYDVKM. The CDR3 covers 13 residues. V dropped 7 bases and J dropped 2 bases, with 6 bases sitting between them.